The 12 T cell receptor beta chains in this list originate from one sample, sequenced in a study of blood T cell repertoires in COVID-19. Sequenced by immunoSEQ multiplex PCR; TCRdb stores in-frame clones only, minus some. The data show 240,000 or so clones, over 80% seen once. Specimen: peripheral blood. The receptor source for this set is a man between 25 and 39 years old who had recovered from COVID-19.

The chain carries TRBV19 and TRBJ1-6, with a weak D call TRBD1 (6 bases). Trimming stripped 6 bases from V and 10 bases from J, with 16 bases between. Germline loops: CDR1 LNHDA, CDR2 SQIVND (reference sequence). This CDR3 region has 14 residues. The CDR3 DNA reads as TGTGCCAGTAGGCCTACAGGGTTGGGATCACCCCTCCACTTT. Protein product: CASRPTGLGSPLHF.

The chain couples TRBV6-1 to TRBJ1-3; D not certain. Germline V CDR1 and CDR2: MNHNS, SASEGT. The V end lost 1 base, the J end lost 7 bases, and 8 bases lay between the germline ends. This CDR3 region has 13 residues. The CDR3 sequence: CASSEGGVNTIYF. For the CDR3, the DNA is TGTGCCAGCAGTGAAGGCGGGGTTAACACCATATATTTT.

The gene calls are TRBV4-1 and TRBJ1-2; 9 bases line up with TRBD1. CDR3 length: 14 residues. The germline gives CDR1 MGHRA, CDR2 YSYEKL. With 4 bases clipped from V and 6 bases from J, the junction kept 6 bases outside the gene matches. The CDR3 sequence is CASSRTRQGDGYTF. The DNA for the CDR3 is TGCGCCAGCAGCCGTACCAGACAGGGGGATGGCTACACCTTC.

The V call is TRBV7-3, the J call TRBJ2-1; TRBD2 matches at 14 bases. This CDR3 has 15 residues. The V gene end was trimmed by 8 bases and the J gene end by 9 bases; junction bases not matched to a gene: 9. Germline assignment: CDR1 SGHTA and CDR2 FQGTGA. CDR3 region: CASSVSGTSGGEQFF. The CDR3 coding sequence is TGTGCCAGCTCTGTCTCCGGGACTAGCGGGGGTGAGCAGTTCTTC.

In its sample, this clone was seen many times. The chain combines TRBV10-1 with TRBJ1-1; D is undetermined. The germline V and J ends were trimmed by 5 bases and 6 bases, with 10 bases remaining between them. CDR3 length: 12 residues. Germline CDR1 and CDR2: WNHNN and SYGVQD (reference sequence). The CDR3 reads CASSRPGSEAFF. The CDR3 nucleotides read TGCGCCAGCAGTAGGCCGGGATCTGAAGCTTTCTTT.

The chain recombines TRBV12-3 or TRBV12-4 with TRBJ2-3, with D maybe TRBD1 (5 bases). The CDR3 has 12 residues. Trimming took 8 bases from V and 2 from J, leaving 8 bases between them. The CDR3 DNA reads as TGTGCCAGCGGCAGGGACACAGATACGCAGTATTTT. This gives the protein CASGRDTDTQYF.

V usage is TRBV20-1 and J usage is TRBJ1-2; D is unclear. CDR1 DFQATT and CDR2 SNEGSKA come from the germline V gene (reference sequence). This CDR3 region has 12 residues. Trimming stripped 3 bases from V and 3 bases from J, with 8 bases between. CDR3 protein: CSASGRDYGYTF. DNA of the CDR3: TGCAGTGCTAGTGGCCGGGACTATGGCTACACCTTC.

The chain combines TRBV4-2 with TRBJ2-7, with D possibly TRBD2 on 5 matching bases. The V end lost 5 bases, the J end lost 5 bases, and 16 bases lay between the germline ends. CDR1 and CDR2 from the germline V gene are LGHNA and YNFKEQ. CDR3 length: 14 residues. The CDR3 nucleotides are TGTGCCAGCAGCGTGGGAGACGGTCAGGACGAGCAGTACTTC. Protein sequence: CASSVGDGQDEQYF.

The DNA of the CDR3 is TGTGCCAGCAGCTTGGGACAGGGGAGGATGTATGGCTACACCTTC. Its protein is CASSLGQGRMYGYTF. This chain links TRBV5-8 with TRBJ1-2, with 8 bases identical to TRBD1. The junction had 6 bases not matched to a gene; V was cut back by 0 bases and J by 5 bases. CDR3 length: 15 residues. Per the germline V gene, CDR1 is SGHTS and CDR2 is YDEGEE.

The chain employs TRBV2 and TRBJ2-5; no clear D gene. Per the germline V gene, CDR1 is SNHLY and CDR2 is FYNNEI. Between the trimmed V and J ends, which lost 7 bases and 4 bases, there was a span of 7 bases. The CDR3 runs 11 residues. The CDR3: CASTGLETQYF. DNA for the CDR3: TGTGCCAGCACAGGATTAGAGACCCAGTACTTC.

Only a few counts were recorded for this clone. The V gene is TRBV6-1, the J gene TRBJ1-6, with a weak D call TRBD1 (5 bases). This CDR3 has 16 residues. Germline V lookup: CDR1 MNHNS, CDR2 SASEGT. V was clipped by 0 bases and J by 8 bases, with 14 bases between them. This CDR3 reads CASSEAPELGDSPLHF. In nucleotides, the CDR3 is TGTGCCAGCAGTGAAGCGCCTGAGCTAGGGGATTCACCCCTCCACTTT.

The J gene is TRBJ2-5, the V gene TRBV27, with D maybe TRBD1 (5 bases). The CDR3 sequence is 14 residues long. Trimming removed 5 bases at V and 1 base at J, with 11 bases between. Germline-derived CDR1 and CDR2 are MNHEY and SMNVEV (reference sequence). DNA for the CDR3: TGTGCCAGCAGTCAAGACAGTGGCCAAGAGACCCAGTACTTC. Translating it yields CASSQDSGQETQYF.